This T cell receptor beta chain is from a study of blood T cells in healthy people across ages (dated by TCRdb to about 2015). For the wider study: In model experiments, template switching captured about one uniquely barcoded TCR beta cDNA molecule for every two T cells. The study measured age-related changes in TCR beta repertoire diversity using deep sequencing normalized with unique cDNA molecular identifiers. The donors were split into four age groups: young (average about 16 years), middle-aged (39), aged (approximately 59) and long-lived (roughly 86). Two additional independent replicas of 1 million unique cDNA reads from the same blood draw were analyzed for two donors (one aged 18 to 30 and one aged 80 or older). To avoid experimental bias, donors of different ages were spread randomly across the sequencing lanes.

In regard to this clonotype: The antigen this receptor binds is unknown. No clone much larger than this one lies a single base away; base qualities are absent.

On the study overall, not on this receptor specifically: Conclusive comparison of naive and antigen-experienced compartments was prevented by the profiling of bulk unsorted PBMCs. Compared with the aged group, the long-lived group had more naive CD4+ T cells, fewer expanded clones and increased TCR diversity, a pattern suggesting age selection. Estimates of total diversity from one million sequenced T cells were regarded as lower bounds and underestimates. The percentage of naive T cells measured by flow cytometry correlated strongly with observed TCR beta diversity. Because donor CMV infection status was unknown, age-related changes in expanded clonotypes were potentially confounded. Observed TCR beta diversity per million T cells fell roughly linearly with age, and a significant reduction was already apparent by age roughly 40.

Systemically healthy Caucasian individuals from Russia, around 38 in total and aged roughly 6 to 90 years, were included as donors. Each donor gave 8 to 10 milliliters of peripheral blood, collected into EDTA-treated Vacutainer tubes. Ficoll-Paque density-gradient centrifugation was used to isolate PBMCs, with at least 6.5 million per sample. Total RNA was extracted from PBMCs with Trizol reagent, with at least 5 micrograms obtained per sample. The percentages of naive CD45RAhigh/CD27high T cells were determined by flow cytometry on a PBMC aliquot from every donor. Trimming removed 5 bases from V and 7 bases from J, leaving 14 bases between the germline ends. Looking up the germline V gene (reference sequence) yields CDR1 DFQATT and CDR2 SNEGSKA. The CDR3 goes from the cysteine to the phenylalanine over 12 residues. Left in the record is the CDR3 DNA by itself, 36 bases read in frame from the first base.

Library preparation employed 5' RACE. Sequencing was performed on an Illumina HiSeq 2500. A second 7 to 11 cycle PCR used a sample-barcoded 5' primer and a J-beta primer mix. Each TCR beta cDNA molecule received a unique molecular identifier from a template-switch 5' adaptor carrying 12 random nucleotides. Each sample yielded at least 2.5 million CDR3-containing paired-end reads. All of the RNA was converted into first-strand cDNA using the Mint cDNA synthesis kit, with a TRBC-specific oligonucleotide serving as the primer. All cDNA was treated with uracil-DNA glycosylase and then went through a first 18-cycle PCR with the universal primers M1SS and BC2_uni_R. The original methods were these. Each sample was normalized by randomly selecting 1 million high-quality reads, each carrying a distinct molecular identifier. Instead of being binned into consensus sequences, reads with shared molecular identifiers were discarded. MiTCR, set to a Q25 quality threshold and the strictest error-elimination algorithm, was used for CDR3 identification, clonotype clustering and error correction. Lower-bound total TCR beta diversity was estimated with a nonparametric unseen species model using Euler transformation. Using fastp trimming at Q25 and MiXCR clonotype assembly, TCRdb reanalyzed the public sequencing data and kept in-frame beta chains. Rows merge per CDR3 protein into single entries with the most common DNA and genes. The authors' filters were not applied to this entry. The sample data list 2 million or so distinct CDR3 sequences, and around half of these were observed just once. Of the sample, around 2.1% is held by the ten largest clones.

Recombination linked TRBV20-1 to TRBJ1-2, with TRBD1 as a weak D call on 6 bases. This receptor was taken from a woman between 40 and 55 years old in good health. The sequenced sample consisted of blood. At the DNA level, the sequence is TGCAGTGCTGGGGACATAGGGTCTGGCTACACCTTC. This translates into CSAGDIGSGYTF.